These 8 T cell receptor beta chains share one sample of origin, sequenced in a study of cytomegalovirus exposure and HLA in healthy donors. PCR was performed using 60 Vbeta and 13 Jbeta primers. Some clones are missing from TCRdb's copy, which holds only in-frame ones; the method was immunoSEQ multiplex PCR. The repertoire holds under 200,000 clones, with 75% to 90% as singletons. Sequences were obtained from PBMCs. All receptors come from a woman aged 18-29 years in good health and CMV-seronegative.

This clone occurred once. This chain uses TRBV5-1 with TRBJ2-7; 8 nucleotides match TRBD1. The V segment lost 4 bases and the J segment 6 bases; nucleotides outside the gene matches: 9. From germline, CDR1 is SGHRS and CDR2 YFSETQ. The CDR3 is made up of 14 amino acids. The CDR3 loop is CASSPDRGVFEQYF. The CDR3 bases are TGCGCCAGCAGCCCCGACAGGGGAGTATTCGAGCAGTACTTC.

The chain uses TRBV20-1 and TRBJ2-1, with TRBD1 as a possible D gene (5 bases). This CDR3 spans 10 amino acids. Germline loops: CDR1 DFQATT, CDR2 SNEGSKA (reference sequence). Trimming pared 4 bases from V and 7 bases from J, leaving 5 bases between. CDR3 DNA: TGCAGTGCTAAGGGGAATGAGCAGTTCTTC. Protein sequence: CSAKGNEQFF.

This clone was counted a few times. CDR3 sequence (DNA): TGTGCCAGCAGTGAACTAGCGGGGGTGGATGAGCAGTTCTTC. Protein product: CASSELAGVDEQFF. The V call is TRBV6-1, the J call TRBJ2-1; 10 bases agree with TRBD2. In germline, CDR1 is MNHNS, CDR2 SASEGT. The V segment lost 2 bases and the J segment 8 bases; nucleotides outside the gene matches: 3. The CDR3 consists of 14 residues.

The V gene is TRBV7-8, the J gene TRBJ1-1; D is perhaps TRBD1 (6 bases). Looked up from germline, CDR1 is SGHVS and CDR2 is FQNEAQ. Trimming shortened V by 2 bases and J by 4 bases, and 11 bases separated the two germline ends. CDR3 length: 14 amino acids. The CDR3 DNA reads TGTGCCAGCAGCTTACGACAGGAGATCACTGAAGCTTTCTTT. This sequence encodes CASSLRQEITEAFF.

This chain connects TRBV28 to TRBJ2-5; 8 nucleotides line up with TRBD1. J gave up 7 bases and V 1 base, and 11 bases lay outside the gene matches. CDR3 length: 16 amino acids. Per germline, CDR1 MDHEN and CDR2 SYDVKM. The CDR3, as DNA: TGTGCCAGCAGTTTATTCGGGACAGGAGGGGGGCGGACCCAGTACTTC. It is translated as CASSLFGTGGGRTQYF.

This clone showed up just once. The CDR3: CASSPGGGTKYNEQFF. In DNA form, the CDR3 reads TGTGCCAGCAGCCCTGGGGGGGGGACTAAATACAATGAGCAGTTCTTC. V and J are TRBV7-3 and TRBJ2-1, with 7 bases aligning to TRBD2. This CDR3 contains 16 residues. In germline, CDR1 is SGHTA, CDR2 FQGTGA. The junction had 11 bases not matched to a gene; V was cut back by 5 bases and J by 4 bases.

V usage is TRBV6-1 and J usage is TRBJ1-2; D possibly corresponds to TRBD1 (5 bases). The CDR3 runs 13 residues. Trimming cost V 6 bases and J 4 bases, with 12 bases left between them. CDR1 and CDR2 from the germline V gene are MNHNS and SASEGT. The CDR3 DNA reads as TGTGCCAGCAGACCAGGGCAGGGCTATGGCTACACCTTC. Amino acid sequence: CASRPGQGYGYTF.

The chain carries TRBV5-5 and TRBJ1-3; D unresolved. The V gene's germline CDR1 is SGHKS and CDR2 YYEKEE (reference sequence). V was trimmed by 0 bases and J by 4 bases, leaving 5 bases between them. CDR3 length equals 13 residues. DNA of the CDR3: TGTGCCAGCAGCTTGGCCCAGGGAAACACCATATATTTT. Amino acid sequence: CASSLAQGNTIYF.